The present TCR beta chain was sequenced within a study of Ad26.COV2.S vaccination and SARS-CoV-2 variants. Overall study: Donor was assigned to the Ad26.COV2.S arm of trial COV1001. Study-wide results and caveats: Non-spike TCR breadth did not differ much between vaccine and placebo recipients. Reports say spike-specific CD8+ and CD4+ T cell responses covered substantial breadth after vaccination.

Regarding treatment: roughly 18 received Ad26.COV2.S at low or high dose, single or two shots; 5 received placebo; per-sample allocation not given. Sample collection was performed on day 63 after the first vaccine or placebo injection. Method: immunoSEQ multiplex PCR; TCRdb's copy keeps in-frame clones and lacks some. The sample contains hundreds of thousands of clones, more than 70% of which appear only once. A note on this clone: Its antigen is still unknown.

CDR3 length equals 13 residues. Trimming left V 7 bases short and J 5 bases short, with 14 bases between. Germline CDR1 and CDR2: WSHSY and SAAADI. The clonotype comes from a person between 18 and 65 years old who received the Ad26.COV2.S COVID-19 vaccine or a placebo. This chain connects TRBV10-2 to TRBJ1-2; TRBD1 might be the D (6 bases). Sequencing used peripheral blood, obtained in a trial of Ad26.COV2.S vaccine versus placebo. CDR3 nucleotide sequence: TGCGCCAGCAAGGCCGACAGGCAGTATGGCTACACCTTC. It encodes CASKADRQYGYTF.